These T cell receptor beta chains were read from a single sample in a study of cytomegalovirus exposure and HLA in healthy donors. Some clones are missing from TCRdb's copy, which holds only in-frame ones; the method was immunoSEQ multiplex PCR. The profile shows about 160,000 clones, 85% of them singletons. The sequenced sample was PBMCs. These receptors originate from a boy aged 2 to 10 in good health and CMV-seronegative. Both conserved end residues are part of each CDR3. The order of the fields is clone size, D gene, J gene, V gene, CDR3 DNA, CDR3 protein. A D gene is named only where the DNA matches it firmly. A clone size is listed for some rows: how often the clone was seen (once, few, many), or a class if it is expanded.

once	-	TRBJ1-6	TRBV11-3	TGTGCCAGCAGCTACTCGACAAGCTCCTATAATTCACCCCTCCACTTT	CASSYSTSSYNSPLHF
once	TRBD2	TRBJ2-1	TRBV5-8	TGTGCCAGCAGCCCCCACAGCGGGAGACCCTACAATGAGCAGTTCTTC	CASSPHSGRPYNEQFF
-	TRBD2	TRBJ2-5	TRBV19	TGTGCCAGTAGTATCTGGCGGGAGTCCGGGACCCAGTACTTC	CASSIWRESGTQYF
-	TRBD1	TRBJ1-4	TRBV7-2	TGTGCCAGCAGCCCCCGGGACAGGGGAGTAACTAATGAAAAACTGTTTTTT	CASSPRDRGVTNEKLFF
-	TRBD1	TRBJ2-3	TRBV27	TGTGCCAGCAGTCTCCGACGACAGGGAACAGATACGCAGTATTTT	CASSLRRQGTDTQYF
-	TRBD2	TRBJ2-1	TRBV29-1	TGCAGCGTGCCCGGGACTAGCGGGAGGGCCCATGAGCAGTTCTTC	CSVPGTSGRAHEQFF
-	TRBD1	TRBJ2-3	TRBV9	TGTGCCAGCAGCGTAACCGGGACAGGAGTAACAGATACGCAGTATTTT	CASSVTGTGVTDTQYF
-	-	TRBJ2-1	TRBV27	TGTGCCAGCAGTTTCGGCAGGGCGAATGAGCAGTTCTTC	CASSFGRANEQFF
-	-	TRBJ2-7	TRBV7-5	TGTGTCAGAAGCTTAGGGGCTAGCGTAACCTACGAGCAGTACTTC	CVRSLGASVTYEQYF
-	-	TRBJ2-2	TRBV6-6	TGTGCCAGCAGTTACAGAGCGAACACCGGGGAGCTGTTTTTT	CASSYRANTGELFF
-	TRBD2	TRBJ2-7	TRBV27	TGTGCCAGCAGTCCCCGAATAGCGGGAGGCCGGGAGCAGTACTTC	CASSPRIAGGREQYF
-	TRBD1	TRBJ1-1	TRBV2	TGTGCCGGTCCTTCACCCAGGGGGCCGCCAAGGCAAGCTTTCTTT	CAGPSPRGPPRQAFF
few	TRBD2	TRBJ2-7	TRBV6-4	TGTGCCAGCAGCGAGGTAGCGGGAAGCTCCTACGAGCAGTACTTC	CASSEVAGSSYEQYF
once	TRBD1	TRBJ1-6	TRBV4-2	TGTGCCAGCAGCCAGGCCGGACAGGAGAGCTCCTATAATTCACCCCTCCACTTT	CASSQAGQESSYNSPLHF
-	TRBD2	TRBJ2-5	TRBV4-2	TGTGCCAGCAGCCCTAGGGGCGGGGGGGTCCAAGAGACCCAGTACTTC	CASSPRGGGVQETQYF
few	-	TRBJ1-2	TRBV29-1	TGCAGCGTTGAACGCTTTCAATTAGTGGATGGCTACACCTTC	CSVERFQLVDGYTF
-	TRBD1	TRBJ1-1	TRBV28	TGTGCCAGCAGTTACAACAGGGGGTTTAGGACTGAAGCTTTCTTT	CASSYNRGFRTEAFF
-	-	TRBJ2-1	TRBV25-1	TGTGCCAGCAGTGAAGTAGGCCAGGCCTTATACAATGAGCAGTTCTTC	CASSEVGQALYNEQFF
few	-	TRBJ2-1	TRBV10-2	TGCGCCAGTTGCGAGATCTACAATGAGCAGTTCTTC	CASCEIYNEQFF
once	TRBD1	TRBJ2-1	TRBV13	TGTGCCAGCAGCTCCCGGGACAGGGTCAATGAGCAGTTCTTC	CASSSRDRVNEQFF
-	TRBD2	TRBJ2-2	TRBV10-1	TGCGCCAGCAGTTCTTCTAGCGGGGGATCTCCGAACACCGGGGAGCTGTTTTTT	CASSSSSGGSPNTGELFF
-	-	TRBJ2-3	TRBV27	TGTGCCAGCAGTTTATCCGGGGCCCAGGGAGGAACAGATACGCAGTATTTT	CASSLSGAQGGTDTQYF
-	-	TRBJ2-7	TRBV5-4	TGTGCCAGCAGCTTACGGGACACCTACGAGCAGTACTTC	CASSLRDTYEQYF
-	TRBD1	TRBJ1-2	TRBV27	TGTGCCAGCAGTTTCCCAGGGGGACGGGGCTACACCTTC	CASSFPGGRGYTF